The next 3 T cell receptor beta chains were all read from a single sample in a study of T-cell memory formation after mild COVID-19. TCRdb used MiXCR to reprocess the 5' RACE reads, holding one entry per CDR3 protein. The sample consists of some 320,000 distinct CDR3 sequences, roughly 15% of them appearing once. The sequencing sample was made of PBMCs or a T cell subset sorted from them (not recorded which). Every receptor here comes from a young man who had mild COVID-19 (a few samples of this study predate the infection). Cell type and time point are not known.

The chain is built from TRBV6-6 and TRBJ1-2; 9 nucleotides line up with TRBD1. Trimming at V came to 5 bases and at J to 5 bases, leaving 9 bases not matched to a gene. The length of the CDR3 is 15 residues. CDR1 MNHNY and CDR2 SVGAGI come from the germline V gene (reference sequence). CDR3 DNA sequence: TGTGCCAGCAGTCAAATGGACAGGGGTTTTTATGGCTACACCTTC. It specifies CASSQMDRGFYGYTF.

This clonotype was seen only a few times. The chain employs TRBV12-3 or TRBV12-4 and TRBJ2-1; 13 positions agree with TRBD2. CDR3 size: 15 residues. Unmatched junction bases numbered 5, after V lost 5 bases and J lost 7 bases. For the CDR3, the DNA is TGTGCCAGCAGTGCGACTAGCGGGGGGAGGAATGAGCAGTTCTTC. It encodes CASSATSGGRNEQFF.

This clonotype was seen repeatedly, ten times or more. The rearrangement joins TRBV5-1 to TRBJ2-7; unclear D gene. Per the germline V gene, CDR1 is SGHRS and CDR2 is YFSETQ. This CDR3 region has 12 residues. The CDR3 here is CASSLDGYEQYV. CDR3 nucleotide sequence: TGTGCCAGCAGTTTGGACGGCTACGAGCAGTACGTC.